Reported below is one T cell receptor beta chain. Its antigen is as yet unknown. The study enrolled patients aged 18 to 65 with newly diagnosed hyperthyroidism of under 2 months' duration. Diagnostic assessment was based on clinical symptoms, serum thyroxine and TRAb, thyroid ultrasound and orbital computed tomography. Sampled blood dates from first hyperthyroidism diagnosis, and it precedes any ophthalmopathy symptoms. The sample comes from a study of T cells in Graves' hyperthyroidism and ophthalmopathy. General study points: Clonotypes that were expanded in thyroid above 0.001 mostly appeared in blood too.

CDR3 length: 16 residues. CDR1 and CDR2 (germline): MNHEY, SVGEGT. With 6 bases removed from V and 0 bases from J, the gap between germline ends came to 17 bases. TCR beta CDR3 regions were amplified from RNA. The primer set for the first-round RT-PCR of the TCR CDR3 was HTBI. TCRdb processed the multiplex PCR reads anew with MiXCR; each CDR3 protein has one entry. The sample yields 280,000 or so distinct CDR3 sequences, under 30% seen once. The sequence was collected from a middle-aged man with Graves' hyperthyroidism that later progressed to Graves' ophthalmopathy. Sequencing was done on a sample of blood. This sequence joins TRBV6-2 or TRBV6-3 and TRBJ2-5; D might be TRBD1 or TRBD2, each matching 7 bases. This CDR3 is CASRPRQGGYQETQYF. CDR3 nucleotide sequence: TGTGCCAGCAGGCCGAGACAGGGAGGGTACCAAGAGACCCAGTACTTC.